The rows below give T cell receptor beta chains drawn from one sample of a study of blood T cells in healthy people across ages. TCRdb passed the 5' RACE reads through MiXCR, listing each CDR3 protein once. The table lists about 580,000 distinct CDR3 sequences, under 55% of them singletons. Source material: blood. Receptor source: a man older than 75 in good health. CDR3s include the opening cysteine and the closing phenylalanine or tryptophan. The D gene is left open where the match is weak. The size of a clone is reported for some rows only, either as once, few or many, or as a class for expanded clones.

D gene,J gene,clone size,V gene,CDR3 protein,CDR3 DNA
.,TRBJ1-5,.,TRBV6-2/TRBV6-3,CASSYPSGGSNQPQHF,TGTGCCAGCAGTTACCCGTCGGGAGGTAGCAATCAGCCCCAGCATTTT
.,TRBJ2-7,few,TRBV7-8,CASSLEGIPTREQYF,TGTGCCAGCAGCTTAGAGGGGATCCCCACGAGGGAGCAGTACTTC
TRBD2,TRBJ2-1,few,TRBV29-1,CSANPTSGRNRSYNEQFF,TGCAGCGCCAACCCGACTAGCGGGAGGAACCGCTCCTACAATGAGCAGTTCTTC
.,TRBJ2-7,.,TRBV5-1,CASSLEAGVLYEQYF,TGCGCCAGCAGCTTGGAAGCGGGTGTTCTCTACGAGCAGTACTTC
TRBD1,TRBJ1-1,once,TRBV20-1,CSAREQGKGSTEAFF,TGCAGTGCTAGGGAACAGGGGAAGGGGAGCACTGAAGCTTTCTTT
.,TRBJ1-4,.,TRBV15,CATMKGANEKLFF,TGTGCCACCATGAAGGGAGCTAATGAAAAACTGTTTTTT
.,TRBJ1-1,many,TRBV6-6,CASSYRMEGTEAFF,TGTGCCAGCAGTTACAGGATGGAGGGCACTGAAGCTTTCTTT
.,TRBJ1-5,.,TRBV7-6,CASSARTSMGNQPQHF,TGTGCCAGCAGTGCCAGGACTTCGATGGGCAATCAGCCCCAGCATTTT
TRBD2,TRBJ2-7,few,TRBV4-2,CASTSGASGIVEQYF,TGTGCCAGCACCTCCGGGGCTAGCGGGATAGTCGAGCAGTACTTC
.,TRBJ2-3,.,TRBV10-3,CAISLRGPSTDTQYF,TGTGCCATCTCCCTCCGGGGCCCTAGCACAGATACGCAGTATTTT
TRBD1,TRBJ2-1,.,TRBV28,CASRITGTGDNEQFF,TGTGCCAGCAGAATCACCGGGACAGGGGACAATGAGCAGTTCTTC
.,TRBJ2-5,many,TRBV5-1,CASSFQGNPQETQYF,TGCGCCAGCAGCTTTCAGGGAAATCCGCAAGAGACCCAGTACTTC
TRBD1,TRBJ1-1,.,TRBV9,CASSAQQGLYTEAFF,TGTGCCAGCAGCGCCCAACAGGGGCTCTACACTGAAGCTTTCTTT
.,TRBJ2-7,.,TRBV6-7,CASKAVERYEQYF,TGTGCCAGCAAGGCAGTGGAAAGATACGAGCAGTACTTC
TRBD2,TRBJ2-1,.,TRBV20-1,CSAVLAGGPGEQFF,TGCAGTGCTGTTCTAGCGGGGGGGCCAGGTGAGCAGTTCTTC
TRBD1,TRBJ1-4,once,TRBV5-1,CASKETGGDEKLFF,TGCGCCAGCAAGGAGACAGGGGGCGATGAAAAACTGTTTTTT
.,TRBJ2-3,few,TRBV29-1,CSAFAVADLADTQYF,TGCAGCGCGTTCGCCGTAGCGGACCTGGCAGATACGCAGTATTTT
.,TRBJ1-6,.,TRBV25-1,CASSEYGGPDNSPLHF,TGTGCCAGCAGTGAATATGGGGGCCCGGACAATTCACCCCTCCACTTT